This entry lists 3 T cell receptor beta chains sequenced from one sample in a study of T-cell reconstitution after alpha-beta-depleted transplantation in children. The authors prepared the TCRbeta library with unique molecular identifiers. TCRdb re-derived calls from the PCR reads in MiXCR, one entry per CDR3 protein. Of 450,000 to 600,000 distinct CDR3 sequences listed, roughly a tenth are singletons. This specimen was PBMCs, taken before TCRalphabeta/CD19-depleted stem cell transplant. These receptors all come from a child younger than 10 with inherited bone marrow failure, due to receive a stem cell transplant.

This clonotype was counted many times. The chain combines TRBV10-3 with TRBJ2-1, with a possible D match to TRBD2 (5 bases). The CDR3 consists of 14 residues. From germline, CDR1 is ENHRY and CDR2 SYGVKD. Deletions cut 4 bases from V and 9 bases from J, with 16 bases between. The CDR3 here is CAISVLETGGEQFF. For the CDR3, the DNA is TGTGCCATCAGTGTTTTGGAGACTGGAGGTGAGCAGTTCTTC.

There are many counts of this clonotype. The genes are TRBV7-2 and TRBJ1-5; unclear D gene. Trimming cost V 1 base and J 5 bases, with 12 bases left between them. Per germline, CDR1 SGHTA and CDR2 FQGNSA. There are 15 residues in the CDR3. The CDR3 spells CASSLDISRDQPQHF. CDR3 nucleotides: TGTGCCAGCAGCTTAGATATCAGTCGCGATCAGCCCCAGCATTTT.

The chain links TRBV10-3 to TRBJ2-7; D not certain. CDR1 is ENHRY and CDR2 is SYGVKD in the germline V gene. V was cut by 3 bases and J by 5 bases, with 20 bases left in between. This CDR3 is built from 16 residues. The chain's CDR3 is CAISDLTGGSFHEQYF. The CDR3 DNA follows: TGTGCCATCAGTGACCTTACCGGCGGCTCCTTCCACGAGCAGTACTTC.